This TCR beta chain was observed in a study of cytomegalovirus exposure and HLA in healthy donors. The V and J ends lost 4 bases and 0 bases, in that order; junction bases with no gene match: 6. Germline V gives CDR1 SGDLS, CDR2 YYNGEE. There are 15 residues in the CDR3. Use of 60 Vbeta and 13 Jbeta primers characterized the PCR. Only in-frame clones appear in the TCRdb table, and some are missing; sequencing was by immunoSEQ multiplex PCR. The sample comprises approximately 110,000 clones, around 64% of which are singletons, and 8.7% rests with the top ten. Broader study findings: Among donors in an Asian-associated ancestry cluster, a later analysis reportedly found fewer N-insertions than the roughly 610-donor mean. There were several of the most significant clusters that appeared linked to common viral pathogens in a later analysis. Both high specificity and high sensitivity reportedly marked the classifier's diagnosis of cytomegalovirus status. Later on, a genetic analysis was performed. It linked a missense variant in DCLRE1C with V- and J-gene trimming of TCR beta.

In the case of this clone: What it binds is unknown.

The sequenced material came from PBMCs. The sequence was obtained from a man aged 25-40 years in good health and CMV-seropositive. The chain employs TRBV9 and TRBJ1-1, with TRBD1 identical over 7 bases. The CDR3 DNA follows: TGTGCCAGCAGCTCCCAGACAGGGATGAACACTGAAGCTTTCTTT. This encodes CASSSQTGMNTEAFF.